These 8 T cell receptor beta chains share one sample of origin, sequenced in a study of T cells after yellow fever vaccination. TCRdb re-analysed the 5' RACE reads in MiXCR, keeping a single row per CDR3 protein. The sample yields 20,000 to 25,000 distinct CDR3 sequences, roughly 3.2% seen once. The sample consisted of PBMCs, either bulk or a sorted T-cell subset (CD4+, CD8+, memory, or dextramer-sorted; not recorded which), taken approximately 40 days after the first yellow fever vaccination. Receptors originate from a young man who received the YFV17D yellow fever vaccine.

This clonotype showed up many times. The rearrangement joins TRBV28 to TRBJ2-1, with D maybe TRBD2 (7 bases). Germline CDR1 reads MDHEN; CDR2 reads SYDVKM. V was shortened by 5 bases and J by 5 bases, with 13 bases between the two germline ends. The CDR3 has 14 amino acids. The CDR3 sequence is CASSKGGGNNEQFF. Written as DNA, the CDR3 is TGTGCCAGCAGTAAGGGCGGGGGCAACAATGAGCAGTTCTTC.

This clonotype was seen ten or more times. The V gene is TRBV4-3, the J gene TRBJ2-2; D possibly corresponds to TRBD2 (5 bases). The CDR3 consists of 15 residues. The V end was cut by 0 bases, the J end by 8 bases, with 13 bases between. Germline V gene lookup returns CDR1 LGHNA and CDR2 YSLEER. CDR3 region: CASSQDPGDGGELFF. As DNA, the CDR3 is TGCGCCAGCAGCCAAGATCCCGGGGATGGGGGGGAGCTGTTTTTT.

Ten or more counts support this clonotype. V gene TRBV2 combines with J gene TRBJ1-2; D gene ambiguous. This CDR3 has 13 residues. V shed 7 bases and J shed 1 base, with 10 bases lying between them. Germline CDR1 and CDR2: SNHLY and FYNNEI. The CDR3: CASTREGNYGYTF. The DNA for the CDR3 is TGTGCCAGCACTCGTGAGGGTAACTATGGCTACACCTTC. Complete variable domain (other parts from reference TRBV2 and TRBJ1-2): EPEVTQTPSHQVTQMGQEVILRCVPISNHLYFYWYRQILGQKVEFLVSFYNNEISEKSEIFDDQFSVERPDGSNFTLKIRSTKLEDSAMYFCASTREGNYGYTFGSGTRLTVV.

This clonotype was counted at least ten times. CDR3 loop: CASSLGGRGNYGYTF. CDR3 DNA sequence: TGTGCCAGCAGTTTAGGGGGGAGAGGGAACTATGGCTACACCTTC. This sequence joins TRBV12-3 or TRBV12-4 and TRBJ1-2; D is perhaps TRBD1 (5 bases). Trimming removed 1 base at V and 2 bases at J, with 11 bases between. The CDR3 consists of 15 residues.

This clonotype was counted many times. The gene calls are TRBV12-3 or TRBV12-4 and TRBJ2-3; TRBD1 matches at 9 bases. V lost 5 bases to trimming and J lost 4 bases; unmatched junction nucleotides: 4. This CDR3 region has 14 residues. The CDR3 bases are TGTGCCAGCAGTCCACAGGGGGCGGCAGATACGCAGTATTTT. Its protein is CASSPQGAADTQYF.

This clonotype was counted many times. The J gene is TRBJ1-5, the V gene TRBV12-3 or TRBV12-4; 7 nucleotides agree with TRBD1. The CDR3 runs to 14 residues. The V segment lost 6 bases and the J segment 7 bases; nucleotides outside the gene matches: 9. CDR3 nucleotide sequence: TGTGCCAGCAGCTATCAGGGGGTCTTGCAGCCCCAGCATTTT. Amino acids: CASSYQGVLQPQHF.

This clonotype has at least ten counts. This chain links TRBV20-1 with TRBJ1-2; D ambiguous. The CDR3 loop spans 14 amino acids. Germline values: CDR1 DFQATT, CDR2 SNEGSKA (reference sequence). With 1 base removed from V and 3 bases from J, the gap between germline ends came to 12 bases. The CDR3 protein is CSARGQTRDYGYTF. The CDR3 DNA reads TGCAGTGCTAGAGGCCAGACTAGGGACTATGGCTACACCTTC.

This clonotype was recorded at least ten times. The chain recombines TRBV6-5 with TRBJ2-1; 13 bases are shared with TRBD2. Trimming removed 6 bases from V and 9 bases from J; junction bases left unmatched: 11. CDR3 size: 16 residues. Germline V CDR1 and CDR2: MNHEY, SVGAGI. DNA for the CDR3: TGTGCCAGCAGCCGACGACTAGCGGGGGGAGCGAGTGAGCAGTTCTTC. Translating it yields CASSRRLAGGASEQFF.